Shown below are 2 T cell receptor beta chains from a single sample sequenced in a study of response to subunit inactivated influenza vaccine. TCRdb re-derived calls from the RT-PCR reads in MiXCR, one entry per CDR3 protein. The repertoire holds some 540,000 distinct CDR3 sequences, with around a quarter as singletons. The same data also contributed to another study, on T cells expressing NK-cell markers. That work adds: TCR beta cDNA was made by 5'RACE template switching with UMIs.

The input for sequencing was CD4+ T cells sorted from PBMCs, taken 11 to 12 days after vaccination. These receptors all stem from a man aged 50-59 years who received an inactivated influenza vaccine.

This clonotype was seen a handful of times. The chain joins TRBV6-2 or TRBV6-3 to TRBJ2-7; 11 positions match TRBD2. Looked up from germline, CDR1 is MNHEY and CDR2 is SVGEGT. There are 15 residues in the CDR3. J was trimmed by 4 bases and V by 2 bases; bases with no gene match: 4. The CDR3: CASSYQGLAVYEQYF. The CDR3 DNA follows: TGTGCCAGCAGTTACCAGGGACTAGCGGTATACGAGCAGTACTTC.

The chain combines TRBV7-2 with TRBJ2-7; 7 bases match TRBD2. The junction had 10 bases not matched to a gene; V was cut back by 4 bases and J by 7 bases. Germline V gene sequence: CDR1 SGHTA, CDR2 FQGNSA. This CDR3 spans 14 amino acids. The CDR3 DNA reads TGTGCCAGCAGCTGGGGGGGTGGGGGAAGAGAGCAGTACTTC. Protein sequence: CASSWGGGGREQYF.